A single sample is the source of the 11 T cell receptor beta chains below, sequenced in a study of T cell repertoires in cytomegalovirus infection. TCRdb reprocessed the reads via MiXCR and lists one record per CDR3 protein. This repertoire shows 510,000 or so distinct CDR3 sequences, around a quarter found once; its top ten account for approximately 13%. Specimen: PBMCs. These receptors all come from a human donor in good health (CMV status not recorded). Some clones in this sample may be carry-over from other donors' samples.

This clonotype was counted a few times. The genes are TRBV7-9 and TRBJ2-1; unclear D gene. CDR1 is SEHNR and CDR2 is FQNEAQ in the germline V gene (reference sequence). CDR3 size: 14 residues. V lost 2 bases, J lost 8 bases, and 13 bases lay in between. The CDR3 DNA sequence: TGTGCCAGCAGCTTAAGCTGGCACTGGGATGAGCAGTTCTTC. Its protein product is CASSLSWHWDEQFF.

A few counts support this clonotype. J is TRBJ1-2 and V is TRBV4-1; D is ambiguous. The V end was cut by 10 bases, the J end by 4 bases, with 10 bases between. Germline values: CDR1 MGHRA, CDR2 YSYEKL. The CDR3 runs to 11 residues. The CDR3 is CATHTGYGYTF. In DNA, the CDR3 is TGCGCCACCCACACTGGCTATGGCTACACCTTC.

The chain is built from TRBV6-2 or TRBV6-3 and TRBJ2-7; 10 bases line up with TRBD1. With V trimmed by 6 bases and J by 6 bases, 8 bases remained unmatched. Germline loops: CDR1 MNHEY, CDR2 SVGEGT. CDR3 length equals 14 residues. The CDR3 coding sequence is TGTGCCAGCAGGCCGGGACAGGGGACGGGCGAGCAGTACGTC. It specifies CASRPGQGTGEQYV.

The chain combines TRBV28 with TRBJ1-6; no definite D call. The CDR3 contains 11 residues. CDR1 MDHEN and CDR2 SYDVKM come from the germline V gene. Between the trimmed V and J ends, which lost 4 bases and 10 bases, there was a span of 5 bases. The CDR3, as DNA: TGTGCCAGCAGTTCCCCCTCACCCCTCCACTTT. Residues: CASSSPSPLHF.

This clonotype was picked up a small number of times. The chain joins TRBV30 to TRBJ2-3; D unresolved. The CDR3 totals 13 residues. With 1 base removed from V and 4 bases from J, the gap between germline ends came to 9 bases. Germline V gene data show CDR1 as GTSNPN and CDR2 as SVGIG (reference sequence). The CDR3 coding sequence is TGTGCCTGGAGTGGTGGCTACCCAGATACGCAGTATTTT. It codes for CAWSGGYPDTQYF. Variable domain in full (rest from reference TRBV30 and TRBJ2-3): SQTIHQWPATLVQPVGSPLSLECTVEGTSNPNLYWYRQAAGRGLQLLFYSVGIGQISSEVPQNLSASRPQDRQFILSSKKLLLSDSGFYLCAWSGGYPDTQYFGPGTRLTVL.

The chain recombines TRBV7-6 with TRBJ2-2; D not certain. There are 12 residues in the CDR3. Germline V gene sequence: CDR1 SGHVS, CDR2 FNYEAQ. Trimming left V 1 base short and J 7 bases short, with 4 bases between. The CDR3 region has the DNA TGTGCCAGCAGCTTAGTGATCGGGGAGCTGTTTTTT. This codes for CASSLVIGELFF.

This clonotype has at least ten counts. The rearrangement uses TRBV7-2 and TRBJ1-1; D unresolved. The CDR3 consists of 19 residues. The germline gives CDR1 SGHTA, CDR2 FQGNSA. The ends were cut back, 1 base at V and 0 bases at J, with 21 bases in the middle. DNA for the CDR3: TGTGCCAGCAGCTTAGTAATGTTTCGGGTTGAGGGATTGAACACTGAAGCTTTCTTT. Protein: CASSLVMFRVEGLNTEAFF.

CDR3 loop: CASSDLAVSYNEQFF. In DNA, the CDR3 is TGTGCCAGCAGTGATCTAGCGGTCTCCTACAATGAGCAGTTCTTC. The chain employs TRBV2 and TRBJ2-1; 7 bases align to TRBD2. This CDR3 region has 15 residues. With 3 bases clipped from V and 0 bases from J, the junction kept 2 bases outside the gene matches. CDR1 SNHLY and CDR2 FYNNEI come from the germline V gene.

The chain has TRBV7-2 and TRBJ2-5; D unclear. The V and J ends lost 2 bases and 2 bases respectively, with 15 bases between them. The germline V gene encodes CDR1 SGHTA and CDR2 FQGNSA. CDR3 length equals 16 residues. The CDR3 reads CASSLFGAIPQETQYF. DNA of the CDR3: TGTGCCAGCAGCTTATTTGGTGCAATCCCTCAAGAGACCCAGTACTTC. Complete variable domain (other parts from reference TRBV7-2 and TRBJ2-5): GAGVSQSPSNKVTEKGKDVELRCDPISGHTALYWYRQSLGQGLEFLIYFQGNSAPDKSGLPSDRFSAERTGGSVSTLTIQRTQQEDSAVYLCASSLFGAIPQETQYFGPGTRLLVL.

The chain uses TRBV28 and TRBJ2-1, with TRBD1 identical over 7 bases. CDR1 is MDHEN, CDR2 SYDVKM, per germline. This CDR3 has 16 amino acids. Trimming took 5 bases from V and 0 from J; bases not matched to a gene: 7. CDR3 DNA sequence: TGTGCCAGCAGTCTAACAGGGGCCAGCTCCTACAATGAGCAGTTCTTC. This encodes CASSLTGASSYNEQFF.

This clonotype was detected a few times. This sequence joins TRBV7-9 and TRBJ2-1; possible D gene TRBD2, 6 bases. Germline V gene sequence: CDR1 SEHNR, CDR2 FQNEAQ (reference sequence). With 5 bases removed from V and 7 bases from J, the gap between germline ends came to 18 bases. The length of the CDR3 is 15 residues. This chain's CDR3 is CASSLRLGGGNEQFF. The CDR3 bases are TGTGCCAGCAGCCTCCGTTTGGGTGGGGGGAATGAGCAGTTCTTC.